Listed below are T cell receptor beta chains from one sample, sequenced in a study of shared clonotypes between healthy human individuals. Sequencing used immunoSEQ multiplex PCR; TCRdb keeps in-frame clones, though not all of them. The data hold roughly 1,000,000 clones, with approximately 80% observed a single time. Sequencing was performed on memory CD4+ T cells from PBMCs. These receptors were obtained from a man aged 18 to 35 in good health. Some clones in this sample may be carry-over from other donors' samples. CDR3s include the opening cysteine and the closing phenylalanine or tryptophan. A D gene is named only where the DNA matches it firmly. Rows may omit the clone size; those that give it use once, few, many or a size class.

TRBV27	NA	NA	TRBJ2-5	14	TGTGCCAGCATCCCAGGGAGAGTTCAAGAGACCCAGTACTTC	CASIPGRVQETQYF
TRBV30	NA	once	TRBJ1-1	13	TGTGCCTGGAGTGTACATCAGGGTACTGAAGCTTTCTTT	CAWSVHQGTEAFF
TRBV5-4	TRBD1	NA	TRBJ1-1	16	TGTGCCAGCAGCCCTCCGACAGGGGCTGTGAACACTGAAGCTTTCTTT	CASSPPTGAVNTEAFF
TRBV7-2	NA	NA	TRBJ2-4	18	TGTGCCAGCAGCTTAGGTACCCGGGGGGCGCTGGTCAAAAACATTCAGTACTTC	CASSLGTRGALVKNIQYF
TRBV9	NA	NA	TRBJ2-7	16	TGTGCCAGCAGCCCAACACCACAGGGTACTGGCTACGAGCAGTACTTC	CASSPTPQGTGYEQYF
TRBV5-4	NA	NA	TRBJ2-1	14	TGTGCCAGCAGCTTGGAAACGACTTCCAATGAGCAGTTCTTC	CASSLETTSNEQFF
TRBV4-1	TRBD2	NA	TRBJ2-4	17	TGCGCCAGCAGCCAACCTAGCGGGAGGGGAGTCAAAAACATTCAGTACTTC	CASSQPSGRGVKNIQYF
TRBV7-3	NA	NA	TRBJ2-1	13	TGTGCCAGCAGCTTAGGTCAAAGCGGTGAGCAGTTCTTC	CASSLGQSGEQFF
TRBV28	TRBD2	NA	TRBJ2-3	12	TGTGCCAGCAGTTTCGGTAGCGGGTTTTTGTATTTT	CASSFGSGFLYF
TRBV6-6	NA	NA	TRBJ2-1	15	TGTGCCAGCAGTTACTCCAGTTTCCGGGACAATGAGCAGTTCTTC	CASSYSSFRDNEQFF
TRBV28	NA	NA	TRBJ1-2	12	TGTGCCAGCACCCTAGAGGGGTATGGCTACACCTTC	CASTLEGYGYTF
TRBV6-1	NA	NA	TRBJ1-1	14	TGTGCCAGCAGTGAACGGGGAGACTACACTGAAGCTTTCTTT	CASSERGDYTEAFF
TRBV5-1	NA	NA	TRBJ2-2	14	TGCGCCAGCAGCTTCGTGGTCGGAACCGGGGAGCTGTTTTTT	CASSFVVGTGELFF
TRBV5-1	NA	NA	TRBJ1-3	15	TGCGCCAGCAGCCCGAATCTGAGCGGCGGAAACACCATATATTTT	CASSPNLSGGNTIYF
TRBV19	NA	NA	TRBJ1-3	14	TGTGCCAGTAGTATGGCATTTGGTGGAAACACCATATATTTT	CASSMAFGGNTIYF
TRBV7-9	TRBD1	NA	TRBJ2-1	15	TGTGCCAGCAGCTTAGATGGGACAGGGAGGGAGGAGCAGTTCTTC	CASSLDGTGREEQFF
TRBV5-4	NA	NA	TRBJ1-3	14	TGTGCCACTGCCGGGCGCAGCTCTGGAAACACCATATATTTT	CATAGRSSGNTIYF
TRBV7-9	NA	NA	TRBJ1-1	14	TGTGCCAGCAGCTTAAGTAACCTGAACACTGAAGCTTTCTTT	CASSLSNLNTEAFF
TRBV2	TRBD1	NA	TRBJ1-1	11	TGTGCCAGCAGACAGGGGGCGGAAGCTTTCTTT	CASRQGAEAFF
TRBV19	NA	NA	TRBJ2-5	13	TGTGCCAGTAGTATACCAGCGGAAGAGACCCAGTACTTC	CASSIPAEETQYF
TRBV6-5	NA	NA	TRBJ2-3	14	TGTGCCAGCAGCAGGGGGGTGAGCACAGATACGCAGTATTTT	CASSRGVSTDTQYF
TRBV11-1	NA	NA	TRBJ1-1	15	TGTGCCAGCAGCTCCCCACAACAGGGTAACACTGAAGCTTTCTTT	CASSSPQQGNTEAFF
TRBV6-9	NA	NA	TRBJ2-7	15	TGTGAAAAGACAGGTTTGGGGCCAAGGTCCTACGAGCAGTACTTC	CEKTGLGPRSYEQYF
TRBV9	NA	few	TRBJ2-5	13	TGTGCCAGCAGCCCCAGGGGGGTCCAGACCCAGTACTTC	CASSPRGVQTQYF
TRBV11-1	NA	NA	TRBJ2-5	12	TGTGCCACCTCGACAGGGAGGGAGACCCAGTACTTC	CATSTGRETQYF
TRBV5-1	TRBD1	once	TRBJ2-2	15	TGCGCCAGCAGCCCGACAGGGAGAGACACCGGGGAGCTGTTTTTT	CASSPTGRDTGELFF
TRBV4-1	NA	few	TRBJ2-1	15	TGCGCCAGCAGCTCACCGGGACGCTCTCGGGGTGAGCAGTTCTTC	CASSSPGRSRGEQFF
TRBV9	TRBD1	NA	TRBJ1-5	14	TGTGCCAGCAGCGTAGACAGGGGGGGAGCGCCCCAGCATTTT	CASSVDRGGAPQHF
TRBV28	NA	NA	TRBJ2-7	15	TGTGCCAGCAGTCTTCCGGGTCTCGGGGCCTACGAGCAGTACTTC	CASSLPGLGAYEQYF
TRBV7-8	TRBD2	NA	TRBJ2-7	17	TGTGCCAGCAGCGCCCGGACTAGCGGGAGTAGTTCCTACGAGCAGTACTTC	CASSARTSGSSSYEQYF
TRBV6-6	TRBD1	few	TRBJ2-7	14	TGTGCCAGCAAGCGTGGACAGGGAGGTTACGAGCAGTACTTC	CASKRGQGGYEQYF
TRBV7-3	TRBD2	NA	TRBJ2-2	16	TGTGCCAGCAGCCCCCTAGCGGGAGCGAACACCGGGGAGCTGTTTTTT	CASSPLAGANTGELFF
TRBV5-1	NA	NA	TRBJ2-5	14	TGCGCCAGCAGCTCCGGGACACCGGGAGAGACCCAGTACTTC	CASSSGTPGETQYF
TRBV6-7	NA	NA	TRBJ1-5	16	TGTGCCAGCAGACTACGGGGGGCCGGGGGCAATCAGCCCCAGCATTTT	CASRLRGAGGNQPQHF
TRBV7-2	NA	many	TRBJ1-1	13	TGTGCCAGCAGCGCAGGACACAACACTGAAGCTTTCTTT	CASSAGHNTEAFF
TRBV30	NA	NA	TRBJ1-1	14	TGTGCCTGGGGACCCCCGCCGGGTGATACTGAAGCTTTCTTT	CAWGPPPGDTEAFF
TRBV11-3	TRBD2	NA	TRBJ2-7	14	TGTGCCAGCAGCTTAGTCGGGAGGTTCGACGAGCAGTACTTC	CASSLVGRFDEQYF
TRBV7-9	NA	NA	TRBJ2-1	12	TGTGCCAGCAGCTTAGATGAGGGGACCCCGTTCTTC	CASSLDEGTPFF
TRBV11-2	NA	NA	TRBJ2-3	13	TGTGCCAGCAGCTTAGATCCGTCTGATACGCAGTATTTT	CASSLDPSDTQYF
TRBV5-4	NA	NA	TRBJ1-2	16	TGTGCCAGCAGCTTGTTCTCCGGTCTGGGGCCGCAGGGCTACACCTTC	CASSLFSGLGPQGYTF
TRBV5-4	NA	NA	TRBJ2-5	14	TGTGCCAGCAGCCAGCAGGGAGTCCGAGAGACCCAGTACTTC	CASSQQGVRETQYF
TRBV30	NA	NA	TRBJ1-2	11	TGTGCCTGGAGTGGTGGGTATGGCTACACCTTC	CAWSGGYGYTF
TRBV19	NA	NA	TRBJ1-1	14	TGTGCCAGTAGTATAGGTCCGATCGGCACTGAAGCTTTCTTT	CASSIGPIGTEAFF
TRBV7-3	NA	NA	TRBJ2-5	16	TGTGCCAGCAGCTTAATGGGTCGGGAGAGGAGGGAGACCCAGTACTTC	CASSLMGRERRETQYF
TRBV7-9	NA	NA	TRBJ1-3	14	TGTGCCAGCAGCTTAGATTATCAGGGAAACACCATATATTTT	CASSLDYQGNTIYF
TRBV7-9	NA	NA	TRBJ2-4	15	TGTGCCAGCAGCTTAGGGGCAGGGGCTAAAAACATTCAGTACTTC	CASSLGAGAKNIQYF
TRBV9	TRBD2	NA	TRBJ2-1	15	TGTGCCAGCAGCGTCTTGGCTAGCGGATACAATGAGCAGTTCTTC	CASSVLASGYNEQFF
TRBV4-3	TRBD2	NA	TRBJ2-3	16	TGCGCCAGCAGCCAAGACGGGGCGGGAGGGAAAGATACGCAGTATTTT	CASSQDGAGGKDTQYF
TRBV28	NA	NA	TRBJ1-2	13	TGTGCCAGCAGTTTACATCTCGGGTATGGCTACACCTTC	CASSLHLGYGYTF
TRBV18	NA	few	TRBJ1-2	15	TGTGCCAGCTCACCACAGGGGCCCCCAGGATATGGCTACACCTTC	CASSPQGPPGYGYTF
TRBV6-5	TRBD1	NA	TRBJ1-2	15	TGTGCCAGCAGTAAACCCAGGACAGGGGAGGATGGCTACACCTTC	CASSKPRTGEDGYTF